This TCR beta chain was documented in a study of vaccination and CD4 T cells after COVID-19. Details on this clonotype: Its matching antigen is unknown.

Losses at the gene ends were 5 bases for V and 10 bases for J; bases not matched to a gene: 11. The CDR3 covers 16 residues. The germline gives CDR1 SGHAT, CDR2 FQNNGV. Sequenced with the Oncomine TCR Beta short-read assay was DNA taken from cultured CD4+ T cells. TCRdb redid the calling of the PCR reads with MiXCR, one entry per CDR3 protein. The table has 20,000 to 30,000 distinct CDR3 sequences, about 56% seen once. Treatment specified: approximately 9-day PBMC culture with coronavirus spike peptide pools or control peptides (ViraFEST assay). V gene TRBV11-2 combines with J gene TRBJ2-1; 13 nucleotides match TRBD2. Sequencing was done on a sample of CD4+ T cells from blood, cultured in vitro. The TCR sequence derives from a human donor who had recovered from COVID-19. CDR3 sequence: CASSTSLAGGRQEQFF. DNA of the CDR3: TGTGCCAGCAGCACTTCACTAGCGGGAGGGCGACAGGAGCAGTTCTTC.